A selection of T cell receptor beta chains follows, all from one sample in a study of cytomegalovirus exposure and HLA in healthy donors. TCRdb's copy holds only in-frame clones and misses some; the assay was immunoSEQ multiplex PCR. The repertoire includes 150,000 to 200,000 clones, roughly 82% of them detected once, and around 7% sits in the top ten. The material sequenced was PBMCs. Receptors originate from a man aged 18 to 29 in good health and CMV-seropositive. The CDR3 runs from the conserved cysteine through the conserved F or W. A D gene is named only where the DNA matches it firmly. Part of the rows lack a size; the others show once, few, many or a class for expanded clones.

D	V	J	size	CDR3	DNA
.	TRBV2	TRBJ2-3	.	CASSEPLEADTQYF	TGTGCCAGCAGTGAACCCCTAGAGGCAGATACGCAGTATTTT
TRBD1	TRBV11-3	TRBJ2-7	many	CASSLGSGTGVDEQYF	TGTGCCAGCAGCTTAGGTTCCGGGACAGGGGTCGACGAGCAGTACTTC
TRBD2	TRBV5-6	TRBJ2-7	.	CASSFGSGAYEQYF	TGTGCCAGCAGCTTTGGTAGCGGGGCCTACGAGCAGTACTTC
.	TRBV7-9	TRBJ2-1	once	CASRSTSLGEQFF	TGTGCCAGCAGATCGACTAGTTTGGGAGAGCAGTTCTTC
.	TRBV5-1	TRBJ2-2	.	CASSRLASTGELFF	TGCGCCAGCAGCAGGCTAGCGAGCACCGGGGAGCTGTTTTTT
.	TRBV6-1	TRBJ2-3	.	CASRVQEASTDTQYF	TGTGCCAGCAGGGTTCAGGAGGCCAGCACAGATACGCAGTATTTT
.	TRBV7-9	TRBJ2-7	.	CASSLSSSYEQYF	TGTGCCAGCAGCTTAAGTAGCAGCTACGAGCAGTACTTC
TRBD1	TRBV28	TRBJ1-5	.	CASNLPLGQENQPQHF	TGTGCCAGCAACTTACCGCTAGGACAGGAAAATCAGCCCCAGCATTTT
.	TRBV19	TRBJ2-3	.	CASSIRLAVDTQYF	TGTGCCAGTAGTATACGGCTAGCAGTAGATACGCAGTATTTT
TRBD2	TRBV29-1	TRBJ2-7	.	CSVEAGGPGEQYF	TGCAGCGTTGAAGCGGGAGGGCCGGGCGAGCAGTACTTC
.	TRBV6-6	TRBJ1-2	.	CASRRNYGYTF	TGTGCCAGCAGGAGAAACTATGGCTACACCTTC
.	TRBV10-2	TRBJ2-5	.	CASSDRGEETQYF	TGCGCCAGCAGTGACAGGGGAGAAGAGACCCAGTACTTC
.	TRBV2	TRBJ1-5	.	CASSEGGTRSQPQHF	TGTGCCAGCAGTGAAGGCGGGACCAGGAGTCAGCCCCAGCATTTT
.	TRBV28	TRBJ1-2	.	CAIPRGNYGYTF	TGTGCCATCCCCCGGGGAAACTATGGCTACACCTTC
TRBD2	TRBV9	TRBJ2-1	.	CASSVGASGRLEQFF	TGTGCCAGCAGCGTAGGTGCTAGCGGGAGGCTTGAGCAGTTCTTC
.	TRBV30	TRBJ1-3	.	CATQPGRHGNTIYF	TGTGCGACTCAACCAGGGCGGCATGGAAACACCATATATTTT
.	TRBV27	TRBJ2-3	few	CASRTQVLTDTQYF	TGTGCCAGCAGGACCCAGGTCCTGACAGATACGCAGTATTTT